The next 21 T cell receptor beta chains were all read from a single sample in a study of neurological immune-mediated disorders. TCRdb ran MiXCR on the 5' RACE reads and lists one entry per CDR3 protein. Here the sample spans tens of thousands of distinct CDR3 sequences, 10% being singletons. The source material was PBMCs. The source of these receptors is a middle-aged man in good health.

This clonotype has ten or more counts. This chain connects TRBV7-6 to TRBJ1-1; D uncertain. There are 14 residues in the CDR3. CDR1 is SGHVS and CDR2 is FNYEAQ in the germline V gene. V was shortened by 2 bases and J by 1 base, with 8 bases between the two germline ends. This CDR3 reads CASSLFPGNTEAFF. The CDR3 DNA follows: TGTGCCAGCAGCTTATTCCCAGGGAACACTGAAGCTTTCTTT. Based on the CDR3 plus reference TRBV7-6 and TRBJ1-1, the full variable domain is GAGVSQSPRYKVTKRGQDVALRCDPISGHVSLYWYRQALGQGPEFLTYFNYEAQQDKSGLPNDRFSAERPEGSISTLTIQRTEQRDSAMYRCASSLFPGNTEAFFGQGTRLTVV.

This clonotype was seen many times. CDR3: CASSYLSGASYEQYF. CDR3 bases: TGTGCCAGCAGTTACTTATCCGGGGCTTCCTACGAGCAGTACTTC. The chain employs TRBV6-5 and TRBJ2-7, with D possibly called TRBD1 or TRBD2 (5 bases each). This CDR3 is 15 amino acids long. The germline V gene has CDR1 MNHEY and CDR2 SVGAGI. V was cut by 1 base and J by 1 base, with 11 bases left in between.

This clonotype was seen at least ten times. The chain joins TRBV7-9 to TRBJ2-7; D may correspond to TRBD1 or TRBD2 (5 bases each). Trimming removed 3 bases at V and 3 bases at J, with 9 bases between. From germline, CDR1 is SEHNR and CDR2 FQNEAQ (reference sequence). CDR3 size: 13 residues. The CDR3 region has the DNA TGTGCCAGCAGCTTTCGGGACCTCTACGAGCAGTACTTC. Amino acid sequence: CASSFRDLYEQYF.

The gene calls are TRBV10-3 and TRBJ2-1, with 8 bases identical to TRBD2. The germline V gene has CDR1 ENHRY and CDR2 SYGVKD. Unmatched junction bases numbered 8, after V lost 3 bases and J lost 4 bases. The CDR3 loop spans 16 amino acids. CDR3 residues: CAISDLWRGAYNEQFF. The CDR3 DNA reads as TGTGCCATCAGTGACCTTTGGCGGGGGGCGTACAATGAGCAGTTCTTC.

This clonotype occurred a few times. The chain is built from TRBV20-1 and TRBJ2-3, with 10 bases matching TRBD2. V was clipped by 1 base and J by 0 bases; unmatched bases: 7. This CDR3 is 17 amino acids long. Germline loops: CDR1 DFQATT, CDR2 SNEGSKA (reference sequence). The CDR3 bases are TGCAGTGCTAGAGTGGGGAGCGGGGGGGCTAGCACAGATACGCAGTATTTT. It is translated as CSARVGSGGASTDTQYF.

Concerning this clonotype itself: This may be a read error, as it is one base from a much larger clone. V is TRBV3-1 and J is TRBJ2-1; 8 bases line up with TRBD1. Germline-derived CDR1 and CDR2 are LGHDT and YNNKEL (reference sequence). The CDR3 totals 16 residues. V dropped 6 bases and J dropped 5; count of bases not matched to a gene: 12. CDR3 protein: CASSPTGACGNNEQFF. CDR3 bases: TGTGCCAGCAGTCCGACAGGGGCCTGCGGGAACAATGAGCAGTTCTTC.

This clonotype appeared many times. The J gene is TRBJ1-1, the V gene TRBV10-2, with no clear D. CDR1 is WSHSY, CDR2 SAAADI, per germline. This CDR3 has 18 amino acids. V was cut by 8 bases and J by 11 bases, with 36 bases left in between. The CDR3 protein is CASGGLSGLRTGPREAFF. CDR3 DNA: TGCGCCAGCGGTGGTCTTAGTGGGTTGAGGACGGGCCCGCGGGAGGCTTTCTTT.

A word on this clonotype: This clone may be a read error of a much larger clone one base away. The CDR3 loop is CARSPGGFGYNEQFF. Here the CDR3 DNA reads TGTGCCAGAAGCCCCGGGGGGTTCGGCTACAATGAGCAGTTCTTC. This chain joins TRBV5-6 and TRBJ2-1; 7 bases line up with TRBD2. Trimming removed 8 bases from V and 3 bases from J; junction bases left unmatched: 11. Germline CDR1 SGHDT, CDR2 YYEEEE. This CDR3 is 15 amino acids long.

This clonotype occurred many times. The CDR3 nucleotides are TGTGCCAGCAGGTCACCCTGGACGACAGATACGCAGTATTTT. Protein sequence: CASRSPWTTDTQYF. This chain uses TRBV7-3 with TRBJ2-3; D call uncertain. The CDR3 runs to 14 residues. Between the trimmed V and J ends, which lost 6 bases and 3 bases, there was a span of 13 bases. Germline loops: CDR1 SGHTA, CDR2 FQGTGA.

This clonotype was recorded at least ten times. This rearrangement joins TRBV5-1 to TRBJ2-2; D ambiguous. Germline-derived CDR1 and CDR2 are SGHRS and YFSETQ. V was pared by 4 bases and J by 3 bases, with 16 bases between. CDR3 size: 16 residues. CDR3: CASSPAPPVDTGELFF. CDR3 DNA sequence: TGCGCCAGCAGCCCGGCCCCTCCTGTGGACACCGGGGAGCTGTTTTTT.

Ten or more counts support this clonotype. V is TRBV5-1 and J is TRBJ2-5; no definite D call. This CDR3 comprises 12 residues. Between the trimmed V and J ends, which lost 2 bases and 5 bases, there was a span of 7 bases. From germline, CDR1 is SGHRS and CDR2 YFSETQ. The CDR3 protein is CASSFSGETQYF. CDR3 nucleotide sequence: TGCGCCAGCAGCTTCTCTGGGGAGACCCAGTACTTC.

This clonotype was observed many times. The V call is TRBV6-5, the J call TRBJ1-6; D gene uncertain. CDR1 is MNHEY, CDR2 SVGAGI, per germline. This CDR3 is built from 12 residues. Trimming shortened V by 6 bases and J by 9 bases, and 9 bases separated the two germline ends. As DNA, the CDR3 is TGTGCCAGCAGCTCAGCAGGTTCACCCCTCCACTTT. Its translation: CASSSAGSPLHF.

The sample holds many counts of this clonotype. The J gene is TRBJ2-3, the V gene TRBV5-1; no clear D. From germline, CDR1 is SGHRS and CDR2 YFSETQ. CDR3 size: 14 residues. V gave up 0 bases and J gave up 3 bases, with 8 bases separating them. CDR3 sequence (DNA): TGCGCCAGCAGCTTGGACTCTGTGACAGATACGCAGTATTTT. Its protein is CASSLDSVTDTQYF.

This clonotype came up a few times. The genes are TRBV7-2 and TRBJ2-1; weak D call: TRBD2 (5 bases). The V and J ends lost 4 bases and 6 bases respectively, with 19 bases between them. The CDR3 totals 16 residues. Germline loops: CDR1 SGHTA, CDR2 FQGNSA. CDR3 sequence reads: CASSSPGSARANEQFF. In DNA, the CDR3 is TGTGCCAGCAGCTCCCCGGGGTCCGCGAGGGCCAATGAGCAGTTCTTC.

This clonotype came up many times. The chain recombines TRBV5-5 with TRBJ2-4, with D possibly being TRBD1 (6 bases). V was cut by 4 bases and J by 9 bases, with 20 bases left in between. This CDR3 comprises 15 residues. Germline lookup yields CDR1 SGHKS and CDR2 YYEKEE (reference sequence). The CDR3 bases are TGTGCCAGCAGCCCGATCTCAGGGGTTGGATCCATTCAGTACTTC. This sequence encodes CASSPISGVGSIQYF.

This clonotype has a count of ten or more. The gene calls are TRBV5-1 and TRBJ2-7; D is ambiguous. Germline assignment: CDR1 SGHRS and CDR2 YFSETQ. With 2 bases removed from V and 0 bases from J, the gap between germline ends came to 6 bases. The CDR3 totals 13 residues. CDR3 loop: CASSFTVSYEQYF. The CDR3 coding sequence is TGCGCCAGCAGCTTTACAGTCTCCTACGAGCAGTACTTC.

This clonotype was counted ten times or more. The gene calls are TRBV20-1 and TRBJ2-6, with D possibly matching TRBD2 (5 bases). V shed 6 bases and J shed 4 bases, with 13 bases lying between them. Germline CDR1 reads DFQATT; CDR2 reads SNEGSKA (reference sequence). The CDR3 runs to 14 residues. Here the CDR3 reads CSAEGQVGANVLTF. Here the CDR3 DNA reads TGCAGTGCCGAGGGCCAAGTAGGGGCCAACGTCCTGACTTTC.

Many counts were recorded for this clonotype. J is TRBJ2-3 and V is TRBV11-2, with D tentatively TRBD2 (6 bases). Trimming took off 5 bases at V and 3 bases at J, with 18 bases between the two ends. This CDR3 region has 16 residues. Per germline, CDR1 SGHAT and CDR2 FQNNGV. For the CDR3, the DNA is TGTGCCAGCAGCACCCGGGGCGGGGTGGTAACAGATACGCAGTATTTT. It codes for CASSTRGGVVTDTQYF.

The CDR3 region is CASSYSYLRWNYEQYF. In nucleotides, the CDR3 is TGTGCCAGCAGTTACTCCTACCTTCGGTGGAATTACGAGCAGTACTTC. This chain links TRBV6-5 with TRBJ2-7; no firm D call. CDR3 length equals 16 residues. Germline V lookup: CDR1 MNHEY, CDR2 SVGAGI. V was shortened by 0 bases and J by 4 bases, with 16 bases between the two germline ends.

This clonotype was observed at least ten times. V and J are TRBV7-2 and TRBJ2-2, with 7 positions matching TRBD2. Trimming took 8 bases from V and 7 from J; bases not matched to a gene: 7. The CDR3 runs to 13 residues. Germline V gene sequence: CDR1 SGHTA, CDR2 FQGNSA. CDR3 loop: CASVTGGSGELFF. The CDR3 DNA sequence: TGTGCCAGCGTGACGGGGGGAAGCGGGGAGCTGTTTTTT.

As concerns this clonotype: Being one base from a much bigger clone, this may be a read error. V gene TRBV3-1 combines with J gene TRBJ2-7; 7 bases fit TRBD1. The ends lost 0 bases at V and 5 bases at J; junction bases unmatched: 13. The CDR3 length is 17 residues. Germline CDR1 reads LGHDT; CDR2 reads YNNKEL (reference sequence). The CDR3 nucleotides are TGTGCCAGCAGCCAAGATCGAGGCTGGAACAGGGGCCACGAGCAGTACTTC. Its translation: CASSQDRGWNRGHEQYF.